The clone carrying this TCR beta chain was seen more than once but under ten times. The data originate from a study of beta chain features in type 1 diabetes. Expressed TCRB transcripts got sequenced, as all isolated RNA was reverse transcribed. Repertoires were generated with immunoSEQ multiplex PCR, while TCRdb's copy carries only in-frame clones and drops some. This table holds nearly 250,000 clones, over 12% found once. The CDR3 runs 14 residues. Trimming removed 4 bases at V and 5 bases at J, with 15 bases between. Germline V CDR1 and CDR2: MNHNS, SASEGT. The genes are TRBV6-1 and TRBJ2-7, with D possibly TRBD1 on 6 matching bases. The material sequenced was naive CD4+ T cells from blood. The receptor comes from a woman aged 40-49 years in good health. The CDR3 nucleotides are TGTGCCAGCAGTGGCACAGGGCCAGCGCACGAGCAGTACTTC. Its protein product is CASSGTGPAHEQYF.